This T cell receptor (beta chain) stems from a study of cytomegalovirus exposure and HLA in healthy donors. About this clone itself: Its specificity is unknown.

General study results and limits: Among the sequence variants, a highly shared cluster was likely an artifact of sequencing. Earlier results showed most TCR beta V segments being productive about 87% or about 30% of the time.

Donors showed nominal health when sampled, although they likely had unrecorded immune exposures. With 60 Vbeta and 13 Jbeta primers, the PCR was carried out. Assay used: immunoSEQ multiplex PCR; TCRdb lists only in-frame clones, some missing. The sample yields around 150,000 clones, roughly 84% seen once. The germline gives CDR1 MNHNY, CDR2 SVGAGI (reference sequence). This CDR3 has 12 residues. Trimming took off 2 bases at V and 7 bases at J, with 6 bases between the two ends. The chain is built from TRBV6-6 and TRBJ1-3; D call uncertain. This clonotype originated in a boy younger than 10 in good health and CMV-seronegative. The sample comprised PBMCs. The CDR3 DNA reads TGTGCCAGCAGTTACCTCCTGAACACCATATATTTT. Protein product: CASSYLLNTIYF.